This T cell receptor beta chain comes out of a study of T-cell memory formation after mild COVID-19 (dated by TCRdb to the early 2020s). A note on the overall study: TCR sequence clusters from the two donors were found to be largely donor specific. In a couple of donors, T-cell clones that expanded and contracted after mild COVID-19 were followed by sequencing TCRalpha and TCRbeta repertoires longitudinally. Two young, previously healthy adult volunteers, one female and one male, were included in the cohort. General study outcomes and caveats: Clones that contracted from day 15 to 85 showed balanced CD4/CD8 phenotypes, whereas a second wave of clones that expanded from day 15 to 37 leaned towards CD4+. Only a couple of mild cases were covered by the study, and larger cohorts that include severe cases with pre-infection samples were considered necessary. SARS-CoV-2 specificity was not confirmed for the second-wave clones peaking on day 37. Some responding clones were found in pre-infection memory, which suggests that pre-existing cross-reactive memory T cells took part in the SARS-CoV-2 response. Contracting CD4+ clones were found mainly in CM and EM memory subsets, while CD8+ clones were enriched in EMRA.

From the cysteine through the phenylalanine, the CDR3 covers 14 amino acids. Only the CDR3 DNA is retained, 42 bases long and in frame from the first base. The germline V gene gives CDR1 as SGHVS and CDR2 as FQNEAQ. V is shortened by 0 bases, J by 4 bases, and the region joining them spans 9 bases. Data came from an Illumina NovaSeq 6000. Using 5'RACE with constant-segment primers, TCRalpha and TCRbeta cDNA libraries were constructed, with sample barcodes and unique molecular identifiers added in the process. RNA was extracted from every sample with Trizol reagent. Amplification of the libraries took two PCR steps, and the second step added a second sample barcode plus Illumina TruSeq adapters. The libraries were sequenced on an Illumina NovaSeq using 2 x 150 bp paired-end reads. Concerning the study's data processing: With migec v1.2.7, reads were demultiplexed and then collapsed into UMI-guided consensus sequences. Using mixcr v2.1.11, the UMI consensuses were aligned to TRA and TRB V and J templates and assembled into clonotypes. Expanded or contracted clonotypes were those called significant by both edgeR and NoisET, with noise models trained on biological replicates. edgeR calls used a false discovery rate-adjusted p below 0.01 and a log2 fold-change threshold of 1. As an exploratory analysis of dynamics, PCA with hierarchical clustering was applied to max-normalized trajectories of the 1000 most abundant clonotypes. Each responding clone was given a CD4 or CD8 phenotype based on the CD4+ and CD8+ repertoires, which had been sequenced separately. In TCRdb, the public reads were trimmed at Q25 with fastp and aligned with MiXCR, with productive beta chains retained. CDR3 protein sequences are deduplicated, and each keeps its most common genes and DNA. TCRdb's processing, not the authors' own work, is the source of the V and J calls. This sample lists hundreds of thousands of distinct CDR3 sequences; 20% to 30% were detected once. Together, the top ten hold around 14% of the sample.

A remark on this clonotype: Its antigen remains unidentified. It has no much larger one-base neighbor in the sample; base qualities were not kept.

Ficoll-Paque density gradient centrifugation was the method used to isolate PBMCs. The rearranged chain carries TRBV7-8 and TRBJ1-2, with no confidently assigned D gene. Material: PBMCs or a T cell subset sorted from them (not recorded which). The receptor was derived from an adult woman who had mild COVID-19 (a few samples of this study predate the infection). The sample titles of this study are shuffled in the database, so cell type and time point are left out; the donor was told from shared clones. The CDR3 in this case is CASSLAVSFYGYTF. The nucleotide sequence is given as TGTGCCAGCAGCTTAGCAGTCTCCTTCTATGGCTACACCTTC.